This passage covers 24 T cell receptor beta chains from one sample sequenced in a study of T cell repertoires in cytomegalovirus infection. TCRdb reanalysed the reads using MiXCR and keeps one entry per CDR3 protein. Here the sample spans some 940,000 distinct CDR3 sequences, 31% being singletons. For these TCRs, the target antigens are not known. The sample in question was cultured CD8+ T cells from PBMCs, obtained from culture after CMV antigen stimulation. These TCRs come from a human donor in good health (CMV status not recorded). Some clones in this sample may be carry-over from other donors' samples.

This clonotype was found many times. The CDR3 sequence: CASSSGTTEAFF. The CDR3, as DNA: TGTGCCAGCAGCTCCGGGACAACTGAAGCTTTCTTT. The J gene is TRBJ1-1, the V gene TRBV12-3 or TRBV12-4; a weak D match, TRBD1 (6 bases). The CDR3 has 12 residues. Trimming pared 6 bases from V and 5 bases from J, leaving 10 bases between.

CDR3 sequence: CASSRGQFNYGYTF. CDR3 in DNA: TGTGCCAGCAGTAGGGGACAGTTTAACTATGGCTACACCTTC. The chain couples TRBV27 to TRBJ1-2; TRBD1 agrees at 7 bases. Germline CDR1 MNHEY, CDR2 SMNVEV (reference sequence). The ends lost 5 bases at V and 1 base at J; junction bases unmatched: 4. The CDR3 has 14 residues.

Many counts were recorded for this clonotype. The gene calls are TRBV7-9 and TRBJ2-1; the D is unclear. V was cut by 1 base and J by 2 bases, with 9 bases left in between. CDR3 length equals 15 residues. Germline assignment: CDR1 SEHNR and CDR2 FQNEAQ (reference sequence). CDR3 sequence reads: CASSLGGIPYNEQFF. CDR3 nucleotides: TGTGCCAGCAGCTTAGGTGGTATCCCCTACAATGAGCAGTTCTTC.

This chain joins TRBV19 and TRBJ1-1, with D hard to call. The CDR3 covers 12 residues. CDR1 and CDR2 from the germline V gene are LNHDA and SQIVND (reference sequence). Between the trimmed V and J ends, which lost 4 bases and 1 base, there was a span of 4 bases. The CDR3 spells CASSNQNTEAFF. DNA for the CDR3: TGTGCCAGTAGTAACCAGAACACTGAAGCTTTCTTT.

The chain joins TRBV7-6 to TRBJ1-2; TRBD1 aligns across 8 bases. CDR3 length: 12 amino acids. V lost 4 bases and J lost 7; bases outside the gene matches: 2. Germline V lookup: CDR1 SGHVS, CDR2 FNYEAQ. CDR3 sequence (DNA): TGTGCCAGCAGCTCGGACAGGGTTGGCTACACCTTC. It encodes CASSSDRVGYTF.

The chain employs TRBV4-1 and TRBJ2-1; 9 positions agree with TRBD2. With 0 bases clipped from V and 7 bases from J, the junction kept 4 bases outside the gene matches. Per germline, CDR1 MGHRA and CDR2 YSYEKL. The CDR3 covers 15 residues. The CDR3 here is CASSQDDLAGNEQFF. In DNA form, the CDR3 reads TGCGCCAGCAGCCAAGATGACCTAGCGGGGAATGAGCAGTTCTTC.

This clonotype was observed many times. This rearrangement joins TRBV7-2 to TRBJ2-6; TRBD2 aligns across 8 bases. Germline V gene lookup returns CDR1 SGHTA and CDR2 FQGNSA. The CDR3 spans 16 residues. Trimming took 4 bases from V and 2 from J; bases not matched to a gene: 4. The CDR3 DNA follows: TGTGCCAGCAGCTCCCGGGGGGGGGCTGGGGCCAACGTCCTGACTTTC. It specifies CASSSRGGAGANVLTF.

The chain uses TRBV9 and TRBJ2-1, with D perhaps matching TRBD2 (6 bases). The CDR3 covers 16 residues. V lost 0 bases to trimming and J lost 0 bases, with 10 bases between them. CDR1 and CDR2 from the germline V gene are SGDLS and YYNGEE. CDR3 amino acids: CASSVELAGSYNEQFF. CDR3 DNA: TGTGCCAGCAGCGTAGAACTAGCAGGCTCCTACAATGAGCAGTTCTTC. Using reference TRBV9 and TRBJ2-1 for the parts outside the CDR3, the full variable domain is DSGVTQTPKHLITATGQRVTLRCSPRSGDLSVYWYQQSLDQGLQFLIQYYNGEERAKGNILERFSAQQFPDLHSELNLSSLELGDSALYFCASSVELAGSYNEQFFGPGTRLTVL.

This clonotype was seen at least ten times. The chain links TRBV7-2 to TRBJ2-3; 14 nucleotides align to TRBD2. V shed 5 bases, J shed 6 bases, and the junction held 7 bases outside the gene matches. The CDR3 sequence is 16 residues long. Germline CDR1 and CDR2: SGHTA and FQGNSA. The CDR3 DNA is TGTGCCAGCAGCCTCGGACTAGCGGGGGGACTCGATACGCAGTATTTT. It codes for CASSLGLAGGLDTQYF.

This clonotype came up a few times. The chain carries TRBV10-1 and TRBJ2-7; D may match TRBD1 or TRBD2 (5 bases each). The V and J ends lost 3 bases and 2 bases respectively, with 11 bases between them. CDR1 is WNHNN and CDR2 is SYGVQD in the germline V gene (reference sequence). This CDR3 is 14 amino acids long. CDR3 region: CASSDHRGPYEQYF. CDR3 coding DNA: TGCGCCAGCAGTGATCATAGGGGACCCTACGAGCAGTACTTC.

About this clonotype itself: A single base separates this from a much larger clone, so it may be a read error. The V gene is TRBV7-2, the J gene TRBJ1-5; tentatively, D is TRBD1 (5 bases). Germline V gives CDR1 SGHTA, CDR2 FQGNSA. This CDR3 is 17 amino acids long. The CDR3 sequence is CVSSRFKQVIGNQPQHF. The CDR3 nucleotides read TGTGTCAGCAGCCGCTTTAAACAGGTGATCGGCAATCAGCCCCAGCATTTT.

The chain has TRBV7-9 and TRBJ2-1; D possibly corresponds to TRBD1 (5 bases). The CDR3 is 11 amino acids. CDR1 and CDR2 (germline): SEHNR, FQNEAQ (reference sequence). The V end was cut by 6 bases, the J end by 9 bases, with 9 bases between. This CDR3 is CASRPQGEQFF. In DNA, the CDR3 is TGTGCCAGCAGACCTCAGGGTGAGCAGTTCTTC.

This clonotype has just a few counts. This chain joins TRBV6-1 and TRBJ2-5, with 7 bases that match TRBD2. Germline CDR1 and CDR2: MNHNS and SASEGT. V shed 4 bases and J 4 bases; nucleotides not matched to a gene: 9. The CDR3 is 15 amino acids. The CDR3 reads CASSAQEGRGETQYF. The CDR3 nucleotides read TGTGCCAGCAGTGCCCAAGAGGGGAGGGGAGAGACCCAGTACTTC.

As concerns this clonotype: This may come from a read error, since a much larger clone is one base off. The rearrangement links TRBV4-2 to TRBJ1-1; D remains unclear. Trimming removed 0 bases from V and 1 base from J, with 3 bases in between. CDR1 and CDR2 (germline): LGHNA, YNFKEQ. The CDR3 is 13 residues long. CDR3 in DNA: TGTGCCAGCAGCCAAGATTGGAACACTGAAGCTTTCTTT. Encoded protein: CASSQDWNTEAFF.

With regard to this clonotype: A read error may account for a junction end that differs from germline. J is TRBJ2-3 and V is TRBV4-1; a weak D match, TRBD1 (5 bases). The CDR3 extends over 15 amino acids. Germline values: CDR1 MGHRA, CDR2 YSYEKL. CDR3 residues: CASSPGLKGTDTQYF. The CDR3 DNA follows: TGTGCCAGCAGCCCAGGGCTAAAAGGCACAGATACGCAGTATTTT.

The J gene is TRBJ2-1, the V gene TRBV6-5; 9 bases line up with TRBD2. The CDR3 has 16 amino acids. Germline V gives CDR1 MNHEY, CDR2 SVGAGI. Germline trimming cut 0 bases from V and 10 bases from J; bases unmatched to any gene: 10. In nucleotides, the CDR3 is TGTGCCAGCAGTTACTCTGGCGGGGGGGCCGTTATGGAGCAGTTCTTC. Translating it yields CASSYSGGGAVMEQFF.

This clonotype has a handful of counts. The chain carries TRBV7-3 and TRBJ2-2, with D tentatively TRBD1 (5 bases). The ends were cut back, 2 bases at V and 10 bases at J, with 11 bases in the middle. The CDR3 is made up of 13 amino acids. In germline, CDR1 is SGHTA, CDR2 FQGTGA. The CDR3 reads CASSLQGSEELFF. The DNA for the CDR3 is TGTGCCAGCAGCTTACAGGGAAGTGAGGAGCTGTTTTTT.

This clonotype has at least ten counts. This rearrangement joins TRBV20-1 to TRBJ1-1, with unresolved D. CDR3 size: 11 residues. The germline V and J ends were trimmed by 0 bases and 1 base, with 0 bases remaining between them. From germline, CDR1 is DFQATT and CDR2 SNEGSKA (reference sequence). This chain's CDR3 is CSARENTEAFF. The CDR3 DNA reads TGCAGTGCTAGAGAGAACACTGAAGCTTTCTTT.

The chain uses TRBV27 and TRBJ2-5, with D possibly being TRBD1 (6 bases). Germline CDR1 is MNHEY and CDR2 is SMNVEV (reference sequence). The CDR3 length is 14 residues. The V and J ends lost 6 bases and 0 bases respectively, with 11 bases between them. The CDR3 DNA reads as TGTGCCAGCAGCACGGGACACCACCAAGAGACCCAGTACTTC. This codes for CASSTGHHQETQYF.

This clonotype was counted a few times. V usage is TRBV5-4 and J usage is TRBJ2-1; D ambiguous. Trimming took off 0 bases at V and 8 bases at J, with 12 bases between the two ends. CDR1 is SGHNT, CDR2 YYREEE, per germline (reference sequence). The CDR3 totals 14 residues. DNA of the CDR3: TGTGCCAGCAGCTTGGTTGAGAACGTTGATGAGCAGTTCTTC. This sequence encodes CASSLVENVDEQFF.

This clonotype has more than one count but fewer than ten. J is TRBJ1-1 and V is TRBV19; maybe TRBD1 (6 bases). The V gene lost 5 bases and the J gene lost 4 bases, with 23 bases spanning the gap. Germline CDR1 LNHDA, CDR2 SQIVND (reference sequence). The CDR3 sequence is 17 residues long. The CDR3 spells CASSPSSGGARGTEAFF. The CDR3 nucleotides read TGTGCCAGTAGTCCGTCCTCGGGGGGGGCGCGGGGCACTGAAGCTTTCTTT.

This clonotype was recorded at least ten times. The V and J genes are TRBV27 and TRBJ1-2; 7 nucleotides match TRBD1. Germline V gene data show CDR1 as MNHEY and CDR2 as SMNVEV (reference sequence). The CDR3 contains 14 residues. J lost 3 bases, V lost 6 bases, and 7 bases had no gene match. As DNA, the CDR3 is TGTGCCAGCAGCCCAGGGGGACGGTACTATGGCTACACCTTC. It specifies CASSPGGRYYGYTF.

V gene TRBV12-3 or TRBV12-4 combines with J gene TRBJ2-1; D ambiguous. V was trimmed by 1 base and J by 14 bases, leaving 9 bases between them. The CDR3 has 11 amino acids. The CDR3 bases are TGTGCCAGCAGTTTAGGAGCGTACGAGTTCTTC. The encoded protein is CASSLGAYEFF.

The sample holds a few counts of this clonotype. The rearrangement links TRBV7-9 to TRBJ1-4, with D tentatively TRBD1 (6 bases). The CDR3 has 20 amino acids. The ends were cut back, 2 bases at V and 5 bases at J, with 27 bases in the middle. Germline values: CDR1 SEHNR, CDR2 FQNEAQ (reference sequence). Written as DNA, the CDR3 is TGTGCCAGCAGCTTAATTGGGGCAGGGGAGTTAAACCTCGTAAATGAAAAACTGTTTTTT. It translates to CASSLIGAGELNLVNEKLFF.